These T cell receptor beta chains were read from a single sample in a study of T cells after yellow fever vaccination. TCRdb re-derived calls from the 5' RACE reads in MiXCR, one entry per CDR3 protein. The sample has more than 300,000 distinct CDR3 sequences; roughly 4.3% are singletons. Sequenced here: PBMCs, sampled 15 days after the yellow fever booster vaccination. The receptor set was obtained from a man between 18 and 35 years old who received the YFV17D yellow fever vaccine. The CDR3 runs from the conserved cysteine through the conserved F or W. A D gene is named only where the DNA matches it firmly. The listing skips clone size in some rows; elsewhere it reads once, few, many or a size class.

D gene: NA; clone size: many; J gene: TRBJ1-4; V gene: TRBV6-5; CDR3 protein: CASSYGFGDGRRNEKLFF; CDR3 DNA: TGTGCCAGCAGTTACGGGTTCGGGGATGGGCGGAGAAATGAAAAACTGTTTTTT
D gene: TRBD2; clone size: few; J gene: TRBJ2-1; V gene: TRBV19; CDR3 protein: CASSNPLAEYYNEQFF; CDR3 DNA: TGTGCCAGTAGCAATCCCCTAGCGGAATACTACAATGAGCAGTTCTTC
D gene: NA; clone size: NA; J gene: TRBJ2-6; V gene: TRBV5-1; CDR3 protein: CASSLIPGISGANVLTF; CDR3 DNA: TGCGCCAGCAGCTTGATCCCGGGGATCTCTGGGGCCAACGTCCTGACTTTC
D gene: NA; clone size: few; J gene: TRBJ1-1; V gene: TRBV29-1; CDR3 protein: CSVEDLGIEAFF; CDR3 DNA: TGCAGCGTTGAAGATCTAGGGATAGAAGCTTTCTTT
D gene: NA; clone size: few; J gene: TRBJ2-3; V gene: TRBV5-4; CDR3 protein: CASSLIWASGADTQYF; CDR3 DNA: TGTGCCAGCAGCTTGATCTGGGCTTCTGGCGCAGATACGCAGTATTTT
D gene: NA; clone size: many; J gene: TRBJ1-2; V gene: TRBV5-1; CDR3 protein: CASSDTVYYGYTF; CDR3 DNA: TGCGCCAGCAGCGATACGGTTTACTATGGCTACACCTTC
D gene: NA; clone size: few; J gene: TRBJ2-7; V gene: TRBV12-3/TRBV12-4; CDR3 protein: CASSLHSYEQYF; CDR3 DNA: TGTGCCAGCAGTTTACACTCCTACGAGCAGTACTTC
D gene: NA; clone size: few; J gene: TRBJ1-1; V gene: TRBV6-1; CDR3 protein: CASGPRGMDTEAFF; CDR3 DNA: TGTGCCAGCGGCCCGCGGGGGATGGACACTGAAGCTTTCTTT
D gene: TRBD2; clone size: many; J gene: TRBJ2-5; V gene: TRBV3-1; CDR3 protein: CASSNSGGLETQYF; CDR3 DNA: TGTGCCAGCAGCAACTCGGGGGGGTTGGAGACCCAGTACTTC
D gene: TRBD2; clone size: NA; J gene: TRBJ2-7; V gene: TRBV6-6; CDR3 protein: CASSSPLAGGRNEQYF; CDR3 DNA: TGTGCCAGCAGTTCCCCCCTAGCGGGGGGCCGGAACGAGCAGTACTTC
D gene: NA; clone size: many; J gene: TRBJ2-5; V gene: TRBV7-6; CDR3 protein: CASSSPVYQGKETQYF; CDR3 DNA: TGTGCCAGCAGCTCGCCGGTTTACCAGGGAAAAGAGACCCAGTACTTC
D gene: NA; clone size: many; J gene: TRBJ2-2; V gene: TRBV7-2; CDR3 protein: CASSLDTGRTGELFF; CDR3 DNA: TGTGCCAGCAGCTTAGATACGGGGCGGACCGGGGAGCTGTTTTTT
D gene: NA; clone size: many; J gene: TRBJ1-1; V gene: TRBV7-9; CDR3 protein: CASSLGVAGAFF; CDR3 DNA: TGTGCCAGCAGCTTAGGGGTCGCCGGAGCTTTCTTT
D gene: NA; clone size: many; J gene: TRBJ2-1; V gene: TRBV25-1; CDR3 protein: CASSGSYNEQFF; CDR3 DNA: TGTGCCAGCAGTGGATCCTACAATGAGCAGTTCTTC
D gene: TRBD2; clone size: many; J gene: TRBJ2-4; V gene: TRBV7-9; CDR3 protein: CASSPGLAAKNIQYF; CDR3 DNA: TGTGCCAGCAGCCCTGGACTAGCGGCCAAAAACATTCAGTACTTC
D gene: NA; clone size: few; J gene: TRBJ2-5; V gene: TRBV28; CDR3 protein: CASRAGGAGEETQYF; CDR3 DNA: TGTGCCAGCAGAGCAGGGGGCGCGGGGGAAGAGACCCAGTACTTC
D gene: TRBD2; clone size: few; J gene: TRBJ2-5; V gene: TRBV7-2; CDR3 protein: CASSAGGSGGWETQYF; CDR3 DNA: TGTGCCAGCAGCGCGGGTGGGAGCGGGGGCTGGGAGACCCAGTACTTC
D gene: NA; clone size: many; J gene: TRBJ1-1; V gene: TRBV12-3/TRBV12-4; CDR3 protein: CASTLKGYPRDTEAFF; CDR3 DNA: TGTGCCAGCACCTTAAAGGGTTACCCTAGGGACACTGAAGCTTTCTTT
D gene: NA; clone size: many; J gene: TRBJ2-7; V gene: TRBV4-3; CDR3 protein: CASSQGSGRSRHEQYF; CDR3 DNA: TGCGCCAGCAGCCAAGGCTCAGGGAGAAGCCGCCACGAGCAGTACTTC
D gene: NA; clone size: many; J gene: TRBJ1-2; V gene: TRBV20-1; CDR3 protein: CSARDAQGLNYGYTF; CDR3 DNA: TGCAGTGCTAGAGATGCGCAGGGCCTTAACTATGGCTACACCTTC
D gene: TRBD1; clone size: many; J gene: TRBJ1-2; V gene: TRBV20-1; CDR3 protein: CSARVSPGQYTSANYGYTF; CDR3 DNA: TGCAGTGCTAGAGTGTCACCGGGACAGTATACCTCAGCTAACTATGGCTACACCTTC
D gene: NA; clone size: few; J gene: TRBJ1-1; V gene: TRBV19; CDR3 protein: CASRSQLNTEAFF; CDR3 DNA: TGTGCCAGTAGGTCACAATTGAACACTGAAGCTTTCTTT
D gene: NA; clone size: NA; J gene: TRBJ1-2; V gene: TRBV12-3/TRBV12-4; CDR3 protein: CASARDVNYGYTF; CDR3 DNA: TGTGCCAGCGCCCGGGACGTTAACTATGGCTACACCTTC
D gene: NA; clone size: many; J gene: TRBJ2-5; V gene: TRBV7-2; CDR3 protein: CASSLGGAGTQYF; CDR3 DNA: TGTGCCAGCAGCTTAGGAGGGGCAGGGACCCAGTACTTC
D gene: NA; clone size: many; J gene: TRBJ2-2; V gene: TRBV7-3; CDR3 protein: CASSRPHSGELFF; CDR3 DNA: TGTGCCAGCAGCCGACCCCATTCCGGGGAGCTGTTTTTT
D gene: TRBD2; clone size: few; J gene: TRBJ2-3; V gene: TRBV7-2; CDR3 protein: CASGTSGGGTDTQYF; CDR3 DNA: TGTGCCAGCGGTACTAGCGGGGGGGGAACAGATACGCAGTATTTT
D gene: NA; clone size: NA; J gene: TRBJ2-6; V gene: TRBV6-2/TRBV6-3; CDR3 protein: CASNQRRSSGANVLTF; CDR3 DNA: TGTGCCAGCAACCAGAGACGTAGTTCTGGGGCCAACGTCCTGACTTTC
D gene: NA; clone size: few; J gene: TRBJ2-2; V gene: TRBV15; CDR3 protein: CATSRDRSESGTGELFF; CDR3 DNA: TGTGCCACCAGCAGAGATCGTAGCGAAAGCGGCACCGGGGAGCTGTTTTTT
D gene: TRBD1; clone size: many; J gene: TRBJ2-7; V gene: TRBV4-3; CDR3 protein: CASSQGQGSYEQYF; CDR3 DNA: TGCGCCAGCAGCCAGGGACAGGGATCCTACGAGCAGTACTTC
D gene: NA; clone size: NA; J gene: TRBJ2-2; V gene: TRBV12-3/TRBV12-4; CDR3 protein: CASRTGTAALELFF; CDR3 DNA: TGTGCCAGCAGAACCGGGACGGCGGCGCTGGAGCTGTTTTTT
D gene: TRBD1; clone size: few; J gene: TRBJ2-1; V gene: TRBV7-9; CDR3 protein: CASSSLPTYRGDEQFF; CDR3 DNA: TGTGCCAGCAGCTCCTTACCCACCTACAGGGGGGATGAGCAGTTCTTC
D gene: TRBD1; clone size: NA; J gene: TRBJ1-5; V gene: TRBV24-1; CDR3 protein: CATSDFKPKTGDNQPQHF; CDR3 DNA: TGTGCCACCAGTGATTTCAAGCCCAAGACAGGGGACAATCAGCCCCAGCATTTT